A selection of T cell receptor beta chains follows, all from one sample in a study of graft-versus-host responses after intestinal transplantation. Method: immunoSEQ multiplex PCR; TCRdb's copy keeps in-frame clones and lacks some. The sample consists of about 110,000 clones, about 91% of them appearing once. No antigens are known for them. The sequenced sample was unstimulated CD4+ T cells sorted from spleen or lymph node cells, obtained before transplant. These receptors all come from a human donor who was the organ donor for an intestinal transplant. Each CDR3 is given with its conserved first and last residue. The D gene is left open where the match is weak.

TRBJ2-7	TRBV28	.	CASSFAGGYEQYF
TRBJ2-2	TRBV5-1	.	CASSLFDGELFF
TRBJ2-7	TRBV6-1	.	CASSDGSYEQYF
TRBJ1-6	TRBV12-5	.	CASGFSDNSPLHF
TRBJ2-3	TRBV28	TRBD1	CASRGQGAGTQYF
TRBJ2-7	TRBV11-2	.	CASSFAGHSPYEQYF
TRBJ2-7	TRBV28	.	CASSLRVPGRREQYF
TRBJ1-3	TRBV18	.	CASSPPSVRNTIYF
.	TRBV5-1	TRBD1	CASSLGGQGSYEQYF
TRBJ2-3	TRBV27	.	CASSGVSDTQYF
TRBJ2-5	TRBV4-1	.	CASSQEVGVRETQYF
TRBJ1-1	TRBV7-2	.	CASSSGHLTEAFF
TRBJ2-1	TRBV7-2	.	CASRLSAGPYNEQFF
TRBJ1-1	TRBV4-1	TRBD1	CASSRQDRGTEAFF
TRBJ1-2	TRBV20-1	.	CSARSGRGYTF
TRBJ1-5	TRBV23-1	.	CASSTGCNQPQHF
TRBJ2-2	TRBV7-3	.	CASSLTGAGELFF
TRBJ2-2	TRBV30	TRBD2	CAWSGKRLAGGPNTGELFF
TRBJ1-1	TRBV6-5	.	CASSYSTDMNTEAFF
TRBJ1-6	TRBV6-1	.	CASGDRSSYNSPLHF
TRBJ2-4	TRBV4-1	.	CASSQSVLASWNIQYF
TRBJ2-2	TRBV11-1	.	CASSPAGGRADTGELFF
TRBJ2-3	TRBV20-1	.	CSARQADTQYF
TRBJ1-1	TRBV18	.	CASSPPGNLNTEAFF
TRBJ2-3	TRBV6-5	.	CASSRGGGTDTQYF
TRBJ1-5	TRBV6-6	.	CASSYSGQPQHF
TRBJ2-1	TRBV5-1	TRBD1	CASSSGQGWNEQFF
TRBJ2-7	TRBV9	.	CASSVEVEVKYF
TRBJ2-5	TRBV2	TRBD2	CASSEGKVAGGNQETQYF
TRBJ2-5	TRBV5-1	.	CASSLASGTKETQYF
TRBJ1-1	TRBV5-1	.	CASSLNSNTEAFF
TRBJ2-7	TRBV29-1	.	CSVADRSEQYF
TRBJ1-2	TRBV5-1	TRBD1	CASSRTVGQGAREAGYTF
TRBJ2-2	TRBV9	TRBD2	CASRDKQLAGDGAGELFF
TRBJ1-2	TRBV6-1	.	CASSEGTIYYGYTF
TRBJ2-5	TRBV2	.	CASTGRRYMEYF
TRBJ2-1	TRBV10-2	TRBD2	CASSGGGAGTGNEQFF
TRBJ2-7	TRBV21-1	.	CASSNSAGGKYEQYF
TRBJ1-1	TRBV7-9	.	CASSLTPPNTEAFF
TRBJ1-2	TRBV23-1	.	CASSHRDYGYTF
TRBJ2-7	TRBV7-2	TRBD2	CASSLTGLAGVEQYF
TRBJ2-2	TRBV7-9	.	CASSLGGATGELFF
TRBJ1-5	TRBV27	.	CASSFQSVSNQPQHF
TRBJ2-7	TRBV10-2	.	CASSSLGLSPMTTYEQYF
TRBJ1-1	TRBV13	TRBD1	CASSRSGTGRKVAFF
TRBJ2-3	TRBV5-1	TRBD2	CASSLGVAGRFTDTQYF
TRBJ2-1	TRBV6-5	.	CASSNPVLAKNEQFF
TRBJ2-3	TRBV5-1	.	CASSLDPNGADTQYF
TRBJ2-1	TRBV9	TRBD2	CASSVGGPGGRGEQFF
TRBJ1-1	TRBV29-1	.	CSVNEVRTEAFF